These 20 T cell receptor beta chains share one sample of origin, sequenced in a study (dated by TCRdb to between 2015 and 2016). Libraries were made using 5' RACE. TCRdb records Illumina MiSeq as the sequencer. Through fastp at Q25 and MiXCR, TCRdb rebuilt clones from the public reads, retaining in-frame beta chains. One record per CDR3 amino acid sequence lists the most common genes and DNA. Recorded for this sample are 40,000 to 55,000 distinct CDR3 sequences; over 20% of them occurred a single time. The ten largest clonotypes hold roughly 4.5% of the sample. Cells that were CD4+CD25+CD127-/low were the ones isolated as Tregs. Sequenced sample: Tregs sorted from a lymph node. Receptors originate from a female donor with breast cancer.

In this sample, this clonotype turned up many times. The V gene is TRBV13, the J gene TRBJ2-5, with D perhaps TRBD2 (6 bases). The CDR3 length is 17 residues. Per germline, CDR1 PRHDT and CDR2 FYEKMQ (reference sequence). The ends were cut back, 1 base at V and 1 base at J, with 16 bases in the middle. The CDR3 DNA sequence: TGTGCCAGCAGCTTAGTGTTGGGACCGGGACTCCAAGAGACCCAGTACTTC. Translation gives CASSLVLGPGLQETQYF.

The chain uses TRBV2 and TRBJ2-3; D perhaps matches TRBD2 (5 bases). Trimming pared 7 bases from V and 0 bases from J, leaving 11 bases between. The CDR3 has 14 residues. Germline CDR1 SNHLY, CDR2 FYNNEI. CDR3 protein: CASKDGVSTDTQYF. CDR3 DNA: TGTGCCAGCAAGGACGGGGTTAGCACAGATACGCAGTATTTT.

With regard to this clonotype: A read error may explain this, as a much larger clone is one base away. As the CDR3 is not closed by the conserved phenylalanine or tryptophan, this likely results from a read error. The V call is TRBV4-1, the J call TRBJ2-3; no clear D. CDR1 and CDR2 from the germline V gene are MGHRA and YSYEKL. V dropped 1 base and J dropped 7 bases, with 9 bases sitting between them. The CDR3 totals 13 residues. The CDR3: CASSQVNENTQYL. CDR3 in DNA: TGCGCCAGCAGCCAAGTTAATGAGAATACGCAGTATCTT.

This clonotype has at least ten counts. The chain is built from TRBV20-1 and TRBJ2-1, with 14 bases aligning to TRBD2. V lost 5 bases and J lost 7; bases outside the gene matches: 16. The CDR3 length is 18 residues. Looked up from germline, CDR1 is DFQATT and CDR2 is SNEGSKA (reference sequence). CDR3 nucleotide sequence: TGCAGTGCTTATCATCTTGGGACTAGCGGGAGAATCGAGAATGAGCAGTTCTTC. Its protein product is CSAYHLGTSGRIENEQFF.

This clonotype showed up many times. CDR3 residues: CASRWGSNQPQHF. CDR3 nucleotides: TGTGCCAGCAGGTGGGGAAGCAATCAGCCCCAGCATTTT. The chain couples TRBV6-6 to TRBJ1-5; D uncertain. V was pared by 6 bases and J by 1 base, with 7 bases between. CDR3 size: 13 residues. Germline values: CDR1 MNHNY, CDR2 SVGAGI (reference sequence).

This clonotype was detected only a few times. The gene calls are TRBV5-1 and TRBJ2-5; 10 nucleotides match TRBD2. J gave up 5 bases and V 0 bases, and 7 bases lay outside the gene matches. CDR1 SGHRS and CDR2 YFSETQ come from the germline V gene. The CDR3 totals 16 residues. As DNA, the CDR3 is TGCGCCAGCAGCTTGGTAGCGGGGGGCCCCGAGGAGACCCAGTACTTC. It is translated as CASSLVAGGPEETQYF.

The chain links TRBV13 to TRBJ2-1; 7 positions agree with TRBD2. The CDR3 length is 16 residues. CDR1 and CDR2 from the germline V gene are PRHDT and FYEKMQ (reference sequence). V trimming: 4 bases; J trimming: 10 bases; junction bases outside the gene matches: 16. The CDR3 DNA sequence: TGTGCCAGCAGCTCCGGACTAGTGGGCCTCTACGGGGAGCAGTTCTTC. Translating gives CASSSGLVGLYGEQFF.

This clonotype was found many times. V usage is TRBV12-3 or TRBV12-4 and J usage is TRBJ1-6, with D unclear. Trimming removed 4 bases at V and 7 bases at J, with 14 bases between. CDR3 length: 15 residues. CDR3 region: CASSSPPFGNSPLHF. The CDR3 nucleotides read TGTGCCAGCAGTTCCCCACCATTCGGCAATTCACCCCTCCACTTT.

This clonotype has at least ten counts. The chain employs TRBV6-2 or TRBV6-3 and TRBJ2-3; no definite D call. Germline values: CDR1 MNHEY, CDR2 SVGEGT. The CDR3 covers 14 residues. V lost 0 bases and J 5 bases, leaving 9 bases between the germline ends. The DNA of the CDR3 is TGTGCCAGCAGTTACTCAGGGTCCGGAGATACGCAGTATTTT. It translates to CASSYSGSGDTQYF.

Worth noting for this clonotype: A read error may explain this, as a much larger clone is one base away. The chain links TRBV4-1 to TRBJ2-2; possibly TRBD2 for D (6 bases). Germline values: CDR1 MGHRA, CDR2 YSYEKL. Trimming removed 1 base from V and 6 bases from J, with 12 bases in between. This CDR3 region has 15 residues. CDR3 coding DNA: TGCGCCAGCAGCCAAGGCGGGGCAGGCGCCGGGGAGCTGTTTTTT. Translated: CASSQGGAGAGELFF.

The chain's CDR3 is CASSYTEAFF. In nucleotides, the CDR3 is TGTGCCAGCAGTTACACTGAAGCTTTCTTT. The rearrangement joins TRBV28 to TRBJ1-1; D gene uncertain. Germline V gene lookup returns CDR1 MDHEN and CDR2 SYDVKM. The CDR3 is 10 residues long. V gave up 4 bases and J gave up 3 bases, with 0 bases separating them.

This clonotype was seen more than once but under ten times. The rearrangement uses TRBV2 and TRBJ2-2, with a tentative D call TRBD2 (6 bases). Germline CDR1 reads SNHLY; CDR2 reads FYNNEI. Trimming left V 4 bases short and J 4 bases short, with 13 bases between. The CDR3 is made up of 15 amino acids. This CDR3 reads CASSGGLPSTGELFF. CDR3 coding DNA: TGTGCCAGCAGTGGGGGACTTCCGAGCACCGGGGAGCTGTTTTTT.

The chain uses TRBV20-1 and TRBJ2-3; D remains ambiguous. The germline V and J ends were trimmed by 6 bases and 0 bases, with 10 bases remaining between them. CDR3 length equals 13 residues. CDR1 DFQATT and CDR2 SNEGSKA come from the germline V gene (reference sequence). The CDR3 loop is CSAGQRSTDTQYF. CDR3 sequence (DNA): TGCAGTGCAGGTCAGAGAAGCACAGATACGCAGTATTTT.

This clonotype was detected many times. This sequence joins TRBV4-2 and TRBJ1-1; D not resolved. Trimming took off 1 base at V and 6 bases at J, with 6 bases between the two ends. The CDR3 is 12 amino acids. Germline V gene sequence: CDR1 LGHNA, CDR2 YNFKEQ. The CDR3 nucleotides are TGTGCCAGCAGCCAAGTGGGATCTGAAGCTTTCTTT. Translation: CASSQVGSEAFF.

This chain uses TRBV4-2 with TRBJ1-1; no firm D call. Germline V gene sequence: CDR1 LGHNA, CDR2 YNFKEQ. V was pared by 2 bases and J by 3 bases, with 16 bases between. CDR3 size: 16 residues. In DNA, the CDR3 is TGTGCCAGCAGCCAACTGTTTACCCAGGTGGACACTGAAGCTTTCTTT. This gives the protein CASSQLFTQVDTEAFF.

The V call is TRBV5-6, the J call TRBJ1-1; D unresolved. V shed 0 bases and J shed 8 bases, with 14 bases lying between them. The CDR3 is 14 residues long. Germline V gives CDR1 SGHDT, CDR2 YYEEEE. The CDR3 loop is CASSLGRSFREAFF. The CDR3 region has the DNA TGTGCCAGCAGCTTGGGTCGCTCCTTCCGGGAAGCTTTCTTT.

This clonotype was seen a handful of times. One junction end disagrees with the germline gene, perhaps due to a read error. The gene calls are TRBV5-6 and TRBJ2-3, with D perhaps matching TRBD2 (6 bases). In germline, CDR1 is SGHDT, CDR2 YYEEEE. The CDR3 is 15 residues long. The CDR3 protein is CAGSLLWDFTDTQYF. CDR3 sequence (DNA): TGTGCCGGCAGCTTGTTGTGGGACTTCACAGATACGCAGTATTTT.

Many counts were recorded for this clonotype. In DNA, the CDR3 is TGTGCCAGCAGTCGGGACGTTGCTAACTATGGCTACACCTTC. It encodes CASSRDVANYGYTF. V and J are TRBV7-2 and TRBJ1-2, with TRBD1 as a possible D gene (5 bases). Germline V gene sequence: CDR1 SGHTA, CDR2 FQGNSA. V was pared by 6 bases and J by 0 bases, with 11 bases between. The CDR3 totals 14 residues.

This chain connects TRBV5-1 to TRBJ2-1, with D unresolved. Germline V gives CDR1 SGHRS, CDR2 YFSETQ. V lost 2 bases and J lost 4, with 10 bases in between. The CDR3 extends over 14 amino acids. DNA for the CDR3: TGCGCCAGCAGCTTCCCAGACCGTTACAATGAGCAGTTCTTC. Encoded protein: CASSFPDRYNEQFF. The whole variable domain, remainder taken from reference TRBV5-1 and TRBJ2-1, is KAGVTQTPRYLIKTRGQQVTLSCSPISGHRSVSWYQQTPGQGLQFLFEYFSETQRNKGNFPGRFSGRQFSNSRSEMNVSTLELGDSALYLCASSFPDRYNEQFFGPGTRLTVL.

The chain recombines TRBV5-1 with TRBJ2-7, with 12 bases matching TRBD2. CDR3 length: 14 residues. V lost 3 bases and J lost 7; bases outside the gene matches: 5. The V gene's germline CDR1 is SGHRS and CDR2 YFSETQ. This CDR3 reads CASSSTSGSLEQYF. Written as DNA, the CDR3 is TGCGCCAGCAGCTCGACTAGCGGGAGCCTTGAGCAGTACTTC.